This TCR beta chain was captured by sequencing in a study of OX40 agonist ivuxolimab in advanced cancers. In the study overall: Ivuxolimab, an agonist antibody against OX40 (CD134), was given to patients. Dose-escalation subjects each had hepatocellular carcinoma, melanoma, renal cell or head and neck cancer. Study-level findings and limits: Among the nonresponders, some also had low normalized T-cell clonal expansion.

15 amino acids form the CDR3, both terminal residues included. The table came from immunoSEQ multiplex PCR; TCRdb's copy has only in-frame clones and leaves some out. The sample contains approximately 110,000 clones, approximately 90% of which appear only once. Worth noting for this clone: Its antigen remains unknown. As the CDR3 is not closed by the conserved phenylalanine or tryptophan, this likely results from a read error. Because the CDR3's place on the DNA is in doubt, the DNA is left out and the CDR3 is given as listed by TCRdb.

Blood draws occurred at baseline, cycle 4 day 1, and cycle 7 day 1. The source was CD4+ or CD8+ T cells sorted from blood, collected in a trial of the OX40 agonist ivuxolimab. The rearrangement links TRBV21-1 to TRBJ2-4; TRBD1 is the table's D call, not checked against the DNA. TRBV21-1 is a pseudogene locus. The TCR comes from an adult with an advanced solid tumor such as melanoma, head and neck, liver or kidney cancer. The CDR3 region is CASSNGSRSGDTFRV.